This is a list of T cell receptor beta chains from one sample in a study of blood T cell repertoires in COVID-19. Some clones are missing from TCRdb's copy, which holds only in-frame ones; the method was immunoSEQ multiplex PCR. This sample has 100,000 to 150,000 clones; about 74% occur once, and the top ten carry roughly 5%. The specimen sequenced was peripheral blood. Receptors originate from a man between 60 and 75 years old with acute or convalescent COVID-19. CDR3s include the opening cysteine and the closing phenylalanine or tryptophan. D genes are given only for firm matches. The size entry is marked missing in some rows and otherwise reads once, few, many or a size class.

size,V,D,J,DNA,CDR3
once,TRBV12-3/TRBV12-4,.,TRBJ1-1,TGTGCCAGCCTACTACGGATGAACACTGAAGCTTTCTTT,CASLLRMNTEAFF
.,TRBV24-1,.,TRBJ2-2,TGTGCCACCAGTACTTCCACCGGGGAGCTGTTTTTT,CATSTSTGELFF
.,TRBV6-5,.,TRBJ1-1,TGTGCCAGCGGGTCAGGGGTAGCTTTCTTT,CASGSGVAFF
few,TRBV7-2,.,TRBJ1-2,TGTGCCAGCAGCTCTAGACGGTTTTTCTATGGCTACACCTTC,CASSSRRFFYGYTF
.,TRBV9,TRBD1,TRBJ1-6,TGTGCCAGCAGCTTACAGGGGGCCATTAATTCACCCCTCCACTTT,CASSLQGAINSPLHF
.,TRBV27,.,TRBJ1-5,TGTGCCAGCAGTTGGCAGGGTGGAGGCAATCAGCCCCAGCATTTT,CASSWQGGGNQPQHF
.,TRBV25-1,.,TRBJ2-2,TGTGCCAGCAGTGACCGGGAATGGGCCGGGGAGCTGTTTTTT,CASSDREWAGELFF
.,TRBV7-9,TRBD1,TRBJ1-2,TGTGCCAGCGCTGGGCAGGGGGAGCCCTATGGCTACACCTTC,CASAGQGEPYGYTF
.,TRBV25-1,.,TRBJ1-6,TGTGCCGTAGGGACAACCCAGGGAGCGCATTCACCCCTCCACTTT,CAVGTTQGAHSPLHF
.,TRBV4-2,TRBD2,TRBJ2-3,TGTGCCAGCAGCCAGGGGGACTACACAGATACGCAGTATTTT,CASSQGDYTDTQYF
.,TRBV5-1,.,TRBJ1-5,TGCGCCAGCAGCTTGGCCGGAGACAGTCTGGCCCAGCATTTT,CASSLAGDSLAQHF
once,TRBV21-1,.,TRBJ2-7,TGTGCCAGCAGCAAAAAGGTGCTGGGGACTAGACGACTTGGGAGATCCTACGAGCAGTACTTC,CASSKKVLGTRRLGRSYEQYF
few,TRBV7-3,TRBD2,TRBJ2-1,TGTGCCAGCAGCTTAAGAGGTAGCGGGAACTCCTACAATGAGCAGTTCTTC,CASSLRGSGNSYNEQFF
.,TRBV7-9,TRBD1,TRBJ1-5,TGTGCCAGCAGCTTGACAGGGGTGTCTCAGCCCCAGCATTTT,CASSLTGVSQPQHF
.,TRBV5-1,TRBD1,TRBJ2-5,TGCGCCAGCAGCTGGGGCAGGGGGCGCGTGGGGGAGACCCAGTACTTC,CASSWGRGRVGETQYF
.,TRBV7-3,TRBD2,TRBJ2-1,TGTGCCAGCAGCCAGACTAGCGGGCAATACAATGAGCAGTTCTTC,CASSQTSGQYNEQFF
.,TRBV5-6,.,TRBJ2-7,TGTGCCAGCAGCTCTTCCTCCTACGAGCAGTACTTC,CASSSSSYEQYF
.,TRBV11-3,TRBD1,TRBJ1-5,TGTGCCAGCAGCTTAGATTTACAGGGGGACAATCAGCCCCAGCATTTT,CASSLDLQGDNQPQHF
.,TRBV19,TRBD2,TRBJ2-3,TGTGCCAGTAGCCCGGTCCTAGCGGGAGGGGCAGATACGCAGTATTTT,CASSPVLAGGADTQYF
.,TRBV19,TRBD2,TRBJ2-4,TGTGCCAGTACCTCCGGGGGGGCAGCCAAAAACATTCAGTACTTC,CASTSGGAAKNIQYF